This TCR beta chain comes out of a study of metastatic and nonmetastatic thyroid tumors. TCRdb re-called the PCR reads through MiXCR. The sample yields roughly 93,000 clones, roughly 13% seen once. Among the patients, none had received any treatment before thyroid surgery. This clone was recorded many times. Between the trimmed V and J ends, which lost 0 bases and 5 bases, there was a span of 11 bases. Germline lookup yields CDR1 SGHRS and CDR2 YFSETQ. The CDR3 runs to 14 residues. Sample: blood. The receptor comes from a female donor with papillary thyroid cancer or a benign thyroid nodule (not recorded which). Some clones in this sample may be carry-over from other donors' samples. J is TRBJ1-2 and V is TRBV5-1; D possibly corresponds to TRBD1 (5 bases). Here the CDR3 DNA reads TGCGCCAGCAGCTTGGTTCCGGGGGAATATGGCTACACCTTC. It codes for CASSLVPGEYGYTF.